Sequencing of this T cell receptor (beta chain) was carried out in a study of blood T cell repertoires in COVID-19. Study details: In each case, the material was cDNA or gDNA derived from T cells, B-cell-depleted T cells, or PBMCs.

Source study methods: Reference gene primers were amplified, and this amplification served to estimate nucleated cell counts. Clones were sequenced by immunoSEQ multiplex PCR, and TCRdb holds only the in-frame ones, with some missing. That table supplies the V and J calls and clone size; D and trimming were determined from the DNA. Of around 53,000 clones in the sample, 85% to 90% were seen once. This sequence was found in a woman in her sixties or seventies with COVID-19, enrolled during active disease. The sample was peripheral blood.

CDR3 bases: TGCGCCAGCAGGGCTCGGGTTGGCGGGGAGCTGTTTTTT. Translated, it gives CASRARVGGELFF. The chain joins TRBV10-1 to TRBJ2-2; unclear D gene. Trimming cost V 6 bases and J 7 bases, with 12 bases left between them. Germline-derived CDR1 and CDR2 are WNHNN and SYGVQD (reference sequence). This CDR3 has 13 amino acids.